The 32 T cell receptor beta chains below were found in one sample sequenced in a study of cytomegalovirus exposure and HLA in healthy donors. Generated by immunoSEQ multiplex PCR, the TCRdb table keeps only in-frame clones and is missing some. The sample yields 300,000 or so clones, approximately 86% seen once. Material: PBMCs. The receptors derive from a man in his thirties or forties in good health and CMV-seronegative.

This chain connects TRBV15 to TRBJ2-1, with D possibly being TRBD1 (5 bases). Germline V lookup: CDR1 LNHNV, CDR2 YYDKDF (reference sequence). This CDR3 has 15 amino acids. The V and J ends lost 0 bases and 2 bases respectively, with 8 bases between them. CDR3: CATSRDRATYNEQFF. CDR3 nucleotides: TGTGCCACCAGCAGAGACAGGGCCACCTACAATGAGCAGTTCTTC.

J is TRBJ1-5 and V is TRBV11-2; 8 positions match TRBD1. Germline CDR1 SGHAT, CDR2 FQNNGV. With V trimmed by 5 bases and J by 0 bases, 12 bases remained unmatched. The CDR3 has 18 amino acids. This chain's CDR3 is CASSPGQGKGLSNQPQHF. The CDR3 DNA is TGTGCCAGCAGCCCTGGACAGGGTAAGGGCCTTAGCAATCAGCCCCAGCATTTT.

J is TRBJ1-2 and V is TRBV5-1; maybe TRBD1 (6 bases). The CDR3 contains 14 residues. Trimming took 0 bases from V and 6 from J, leaving 12 bases between them. Germline lookup yields CDR1 SGHRS and CDR2 YFSETQ. CDR3 sequence reads: CASSLDGKGDGYTF. The CDR3 region has the DNA TGCGCCAGCAGCTTGGATGGTAAGGGGGATGGCTACACCTTC. Full variable domain (remainder filled in from reference TRBV5-1 and TRBJ1-2): KAGVTQTPRYLIKTRGQQVTLSCSPISGHRSVSWYQQTPGQGLQFLFEYFSETQRNKGNFPGRFSGRQFSNSRSEMNVSTLELGDSALYLCASSLDGKGDGYTFGSGTRLTVV.

This chain uses TRBV10-1 with TRBJ1-1; 10 bases map to TRBD1. V shed 3 bases, J shed 1 base, and the junction held 8 bases outside the gene matches. The CDR3 consists of 17 residues. Germline V lookup: CDR1 WNHNN, CDR2 SYGVQD (reference sequence). The CDR3 here is CASSDYRDRGRNTEAFF. As DNA, the CDR3 is TGCGCCAGCAGTGACTACCGGGACAGGGGAAGGAACACTGAAGCTTTCTTT.

The rearrangement uses TRBV10-2 and TRBJ1-1; D ambiguous. The CDR3 spans 15 residues. Germline values: CDR1 WSHSY, CDR2 SAAADI. Trimming cost V 2 bases and J 0 bases, with 10 bases left between them. Written as DNA, the CDR3 is TGCGCCAGCAGTGAGGAGGGATTATTGAACACTGAAGCTTTCTTT. The encoded protein is CASSEEGLLNTEAFF.

The J gene is TRBJ2-7, the V gene TRBV27, with TRBD2 matching over 8 bases. The trim removed 4 bases at V and 3 bases at J, leaving 8 bases unmatched. Germline V lookup: CDR1 MNHEY, CDR2 SMNVEV (reference sequence). The CDR3 has 15 amino acids. The CDR3 DNA sequence: TGTGCCAGCAGTTGGTCGGGGGGGCTTCTCTACGAGCAGTACTTC. Translated, it gives CASSWSGGLLYEQYF.

This clone was recorded only once. The CDR3 loop reads CASSAITGNYGYTF. The CDR3, as DNA: TGTGCCAGCTCAGCGATAACAGGCAACTATGGCTACACCTTC. This chain joins TRBV18 and TRBJ1-2, with a weak D call TRBD1 (5 bases). CDR1 KGHSH and CDR2 LQKENI come from the germline V gene. The CDR3 contains 14 residues. Trimming shortened V by 5 bases and J by 2 bases, and 12 bases separated the two germline ends.

V usage is TRBV6-1 and J usage is TRBJ1-5, with TRBD1 matching over 9 bases. Germline loops: CDR1 MNHNS, CDR2 SASEGT. CDR3 length: 14 residues. J was trimmed by 6 bases and V by 4 bases; bases with no gene match: 4. CDR3 bases: TGTGCCAGCAGTGGGGGGACAGGGCGTCAGCCCCAGCATTTT. It specifies CASSGGTGRQPQHF.

The chain joins TRBV30 to TRBJ1-1, with a tentative D call TRBD1 (6 bases). CDR3 size: 14 residues. The germline CDR1 and CDR2 sequences are GTSNPN and SVGIG (reference sequence). Trimming removed 0 bases at V and 3 bases at J, with 11 bases between. The CDR3 spells CAWSVPGDHTEAFF. CDR3 DNA: TGTGCCTGGAGTGTACCAGGGGACCACACTGAAGCTTTCTTT. Drawing the rest from reference TRBV30 and TRBJ1-1, the complete variable domain is SQTIHQWPATLVQPVGSPLSLECTVEGTSNPNLYWYRQAAGRGLQLLFYSVGIGQISSEVPQNLSASRPQDRQFILSSKKLLLSDSGFYLCAWSVPGDHTEAFFGQGTRLTVV.

The chain recombines TRBV7-9 with TRBJ2-7, with D possibly being TRBD2 (6 bases). Germline lookup yields CDR1 SEHNR and CDR2 FQNEAQ (reference sequence). The CDR3 consists of 15 residues. Trimming cost V 1 base and J 6 bases, with 16 bases left between them. CDR3 nucleotide sequence: TGTGCCAGCAGCTTAGGGACGATGACGCGGGGCGAGCAGTACTTC. Its translation is CASSLGTMTRGEQYF.

The chain uses TRBV21-1 and TRBJ2-7; the table gives TRBD2 as D, unverified against the DNA. TRBV21-1 is designated a pseudogene. This CDR3 is built from 16 residues. CDR3 region: CASSKDRRTRGSEQYF. The CDR3 coding sequence is TGTGCCAGCAGCAAAGATCGCAGGACTAGAGGGAGTGAGCAGTACTTC.

The genes are TRBV10-1 and TRBJ2-7; 10 bases fit TRBD1. Germline V gene lookup returns CDR1 WNHNN and CDR2 SYGVQD (reference sequence). The CDR3 sequence is 14 residues long. J gave up 2 bases and V 8 bases, and 6 bases lay outside the gene matches. The DNA of the CDR3 is TGCGCCAGCTCCCCGGGACAGGGGCCCTACGAGCAGTACTTC. It encodes CASSPGQGPYEQYF.

The CDR3 sequence is CASSQEGQGLNEQYF. The CDR3 DNA reads TGCGCCAGCAGCCAAGAGGGACAGGGGTTAAACGAGCAGTACTTC. The chain combines TRBV4-1 with TRBJ2-7, with TRBD1 matching over 10 bases. CDR3 length: 15 residues. V trimming: 0 bases; J trimming: 5 bases; junction bases outside the gene matches: 4. Germline loops: CDR1 MGHRA, CDR2 YSYEKL.

The gene calls are TRBV5-5 and TRBJ2-3; TRBD2 agrees at 14 bases. Germline CDR1 is SGHKS and CDR2 is YYEKEE (reference sequence). V trimming: 4 bases; J trimming: 4 bases; junction bases outside the gene matches: 11. The CDR3 extends over 18 amino acids. CDR3 sequence (DNA): TGTGCCAGCAGCCATGGACTAGCGGGGGGATTAAGCGCAGATACGCAGTATTTT. Protein product: CASSHGLAGGLSADTQYF.

The chain employs TRBV4-3 and TRBJ2-1, with 8 nucleotides matching TRBD2. The CDR3 extends over 17 amino acids. From germline, CDR1 is LGHNA and CDR2 YSLEER. V dropped 0 bases and J dropped 5; count of bases not matched to a gene: 9. The CDR3 region is CASSQDGMSGGHNEQFF. The CDR3 DNA is TGCGCCAGCAGCCAAGATGGTATGAGCGGGGGTCACAATGAGCAGTTCTTC.

The gene calls are TRBV5-6 and TRBJ1-2; a weak D match, TRBD1 (5 bases). Germline V gene data show CDR1 as SGHDT and CDR2 as YYEEEE. The CDR3 length is 15 residues. The V end was cut by 4 bases, the J end by 1 base, with 14 bases between. DNA for the CDR3: TGTGCCAGCAGCACCCGGCAGGGTGTTAACTATGGCTACACCTTC. Translation: CASSTRQGVNYGYTF. The full variable domain, rest sourced from reference TRBV5-6 and TRBJ1-2, is DAGVTQSPTHLIKTRGQQVTLRCSPKSGHDTVSWYQQALGQGPQFIFQYYEEEERQRGNFPDRFSGHQFPNYSSELNVNALLLGDSALYLCASSTRQGVNYGYTFGSGTRLTVV.

The V gene is TRBV5-4, the J gene TRBJ2-7, with 8 nucleotides matching TRBD1. Germline trimming cut 4 bases from V and 0 bases from J; bases unmatched to any gene: 6. Germline V gives CDR1 SGHNT, CDR2 YYREEE (reference sequence). The CDR3 consists of 15 residues. The DNA of the CDR3 is TGTGCCAGCAGCCACGGGACAGGAGCCTCCTACGAGCAGTACTTC. Its translation: CASSHGTGASYEQYF.

The chain carries TRBV11-2 and TRBJ2-5; D may be TRBD1 (5 bases). V dropped 5 bases and J dropped 5 bases, with 18 bases sitting between them. Germline V CDR1 and CDR2: SGHAT, FQNNGV. This CDR3 region has 15 residues. The CDR3 region has the DNA TGTGCCAGCAGCACACTGGGGCAGGGCAGCGAGACCCAGTACTTC. Encoded protein: CASSTLGQGSETQYF.

This chain joins TRBV9 and TRBJ2-5; TRBD2 is a possible D gene (6 bases). The CDR3 spans 15 residues. Germline V gene data show CDR1 as SGDLS and CDR2 as YYNGEE. V was clipped by 3 bases and J by 2 bases, with 14 bases between them. DNA for the CDR3: TGTGCCAGCAGCGCTCCTCCCGGGGGACAAGAGACCCAGTACTTC. Translating it yields CASSAPPGGQETQYF.

This chain joins TRBV15 and TRBJ2-2, with 8 bases aligning to TRBD2. V lost 8 bases, J lost 2 bases, and 7 bases stayed unmatched. CDR3 length equals 15 residues. The germline CDR1 and CDR2 sequences are LNHNV and YYDKDF (reference sequence). For the CDR3, the DNA is TGTGCCACCGCCGCGGGGGGACTTAACACCGGGGAGCTGTTTTTT. Translating gives CATAAGGLNTGELFF.

The rearrangement uses TRBV5-1 and TRBJ1-5, with TRBD1 as a possible D gene (5 bases). The CDR3 is 14 residues long. V was trimmed by 4 bases and J by 2 bases, leaving 10 bases between them. Germline assignment: CDR1 SGHRS and CDR2 YFSETQ. The chain's CDR3 is CASSPDNGNQPQHF. The CDR3 DNA is TGCGCCAGCAGCCCGGACAATGGCAATCAGCCCCAGCATTTT.

The chain has TRBV18 and TRBJ1-2; D gene unclear. Germline V gene sequence: CDR1 KGHSH, CDR2 LQKENI. Deletions cut 2 bases from V and 2 bases from J, with 15 bases between. The CDR3 contains 16 residues. DNA for the CDR3: TGTGCCAGCTCACCATTTTCTCGTCGGGAGAACTATGGCTACACCTTC. Protein sequence: CASSPFSRRENYGYTF.

The rearrangement joins TRBV2 to TRBJ2-5; 8 bases align to TRBD1. CDR1 is SNHLY, CDR2 FYNNEI, per germline. The CDR3 has 16 amino acids. Unmatched junction bases numbered 8, after V lost 5 bases and J lost 0 bases. CDR3 sequence reads: CASSSPGQENQETQYF. DNA of the CDR3: TGTGCCAGCAGTAGTCCGGGACAGGAAAACCAAGAGACCCAGTACTTC.

This rearrangement joins TRBV6-1 to TRBJ2-2; 8 bases align to TRBD1. The CDR3 has 14 residues. Germline CDR1 is MNHNS and CDR2 is SASEGT. Trimming cost V 7 bases and J 3 bases; bases outside gene matches: 4. The CDR3 bases are TGTGCCAGCAAGGACAGGGATTACACCGGGGAGCTGTTTTTT. This sequence encodes CASKDRDYTGELFF.

The chain employs TRBV5-5 and TRBJ2-1, with D perhaps TRBD2 (6 bases). Per the germline V gene, CDR1 is SGHKS and CDR2 is YYEKEE (reference sequence). V lost 4 bases and J 1 base, leaving 12 bases between the germline ends. The CDR3 has 15 amino acids. CDR3 bases: TGTGCCAGCAGCCATCTCGCGGGGTCCTACAATGAGCAGTTCTTC. The encoded protein is CASSHLAGSYNEQFF.

The chain employs TRBV6-1 and TRBJ1-6; 9 bases match TRBD1. The CDR3 is 14 amino acids. J gave up 8 bases and V 7 bases, and 6 bases lay outside the gene matches. Germline V lookup: CDR1 MNHNS, CDR2 SASEGT. In DNA, the CDR3 is TGTGCCAGCACCGACAGGGGGAGGTATTCACCCCTCCACTTT. Encoded protein: CASTDRGRYSPLHF.

This chain uses TRBV30 with TRBJ1-1; D gene ambiguous. This CDR3 is 15 amino acids long. Germline-derived CDR1 and CDR2 are GTSNPN and SVGIG (reference sequence). With 4 bases removed from V and 2 bases from J, the gap between germline ends came to 17 bases. CDR3 coding DNA: TGTGCCTGGACACTAAAGGAGGCAGGCAACACTGAAGCTTTCTTT. It is translated as CAWTLKEAGNTEAFF.

The rearrangement links TRBV7-6 to TRBJ2-5; D uncertain. The V gene lost 3 bases and the J gene lost 7 bases, with 15 bases spanning the gap. Germline CDR1 reads SGHVS; CDR2 reads FNYEAQ. CDR3 length: 14 residues. The CDR3 is CASSFGSPKGTQYF. The CDR3 nucleotides read TGTGCCAGCAGCTTCGGTAGCCCCAAAGGGACCCAGTACTTC.

V usage is TRBV4-1 and J usage is TRBJ2-5, with TRBD2 as a possible D gene (6 bases). Germline assignment: CDR1 MGHRA and CDR2 YSYEKL. CDR3 size: 14 residues. V was shortened by 2 bases and J by 0 bases, with 7 bases between the two germline ends. The CDR3 bases are TGCGCCAGCAGCCAACGGGAGTACCAAGAGACCCAGTACTTC. Translating gives CASSQREYQETQYF.

This chain uses TRBV11-2 with TRBJ2-1; D unclear. The CDR3 is 12 residues long. The V and J ends lost 2 bases and 6 bases respectively, with 5 bases between them. Per the germline V gene, CDR1 is SGHAT and CDR2 is FQNNGV. The CDR3 DNA reads as TGTGCCAGCAGCTTAACTCGCAATGAGCAGTTCTTC. Amino acid sequence: CASSLTRNEQFF.

About this clone: Other DNA sequences in this specimen translate into the identical CDR3. The rearrangement uses TRBV6-1 and TRBJ1-1; possible D gene TRBD1, 5 bases. Trimming removed 2 bases from V and 4 bases from J, with 8 bases in between. The CDR3 is 13 amino acids. CDR1 is MNHNS, CDR2 SASEGT, per germline. The CDR3, as DNA: TGTGCCAGCAGTGAAACCCAGGGCACTGAAGCTTTCTTT. It yields the protein CASSETQGTEAFF.

V gene TRBV27 combines with J gene TRBJ2-3; 9 nucleotides match TRBD1. Germline loops: CDR1 MNHEY, CDR2 SMNVEV (reference sequence). V gave up 7 bases and J gave up 6 bases; unmatched junction bases: 11. The CDR3 consists of 15 residues. CDR3 amino acids: CASIYRTGEFDTQYF. The CDR3 DNA reads as TGTGCCAGCATATACCGGACAGGGGAGTTTGATACGCAGTATTTT.